These 25 T cell receptor beta chains share one sample of origin, sequenced in a study of blood T cell repertoires in COVID-19. Clones were sequenced by immunoSEQ multiplex PCR, and TCRdb holds only the in-frame ones, with some missing. Altogether about half a million clones are present, approximately 85% being singletons, with the ten largest covering about 3%. The specimen sequenced was peripheral blood. These receptor sequences come from a human donor in a cohort sampled during active COVID-19.

The V call is TRBV19, the J call TRBJ1-2, with TRBD1 as a possible D gene (6 bases). CDR1 and CDR2 (germline): LNHDA, SQIVND (reference sequence). The V and J ends lost 5 bases and 4 bases respectively, with 11 bases between them. CDR3 length: 13 amino acids. CDR3 nucleotides: TGTGCCAGTAGTGCCACAGGGCTCTATGGCTACACCTTC. This codes for CASSATGLYGYTF.

The CDR3 DNA reads as TGTGCCAGCCAGAGACTCGATCGTAGAGGAAACACCATATATTTT. This gives the protein CASQRLDRRGNTIYF. The V and J genes are TRBV6-5 and TRBJ1-3, with no clear D. Germline-derived CDR1 and CDR2 are MNHEY and SVGAGI. The CDR3 covers 15 residues. Trimming pared 8 bases from V and 4 bases from J, leaving 18 bases between.

This clone has just a few counts. The V gene is TRBV7-9, the J gene TRBJ1-1, with 9 nucleotides matching TRBD1. The J segment lost 2 bases and the V segment lost 4 bases, leaving 8 bases of the junction unmatched. The germline CDR1 and CDR2 sequences are SEHNR and FQNEAQ (reference sequence). The CDR3 covers 16 residues. In DNA form, the CDR3 reads TGTGCCAGCAGCTCCACAGGGGGCGGGGGAAACACTGAAGCTTTCTTT. This gives the protein CASSSTGGGGNTEAFF.

The chain has TRBV28 and TRBJ2-1; 15 bases fit TRBD2. There are 16 residues in the CDR3. Germline assignment: CDR1 MDHEN and CDR2 SYDVKM. Trimming at V came to 8 bases and at J to 4 bases, leaving 6 bases not matched to a gene. CDR3 region: CASGLAGGPAYNEQFF. The DNA for the CDR3 is TGTGCCAGCGGACTAGCGGGAGGGCCTGCATACAATGAGCAGTTCTTC.

The rearrangement uses TRBV21-1 and TRBJ2-7; TRBD1, the D gene given by the table, was not confirmed from the DNA. TRBV21-1 is a pseudogene segment. The length of the CDR3 is 14 residues. This CDR3 reads CASSKDHSSHEQYF. The CDR3 DNA reads as TGTGCCAGCAGCAAAGATCACAGTTCCCACGAGCAGTACTTC.

This chain uses TRBV5-1 with TRBJ2-2, with 9 positions matching TRBD2. The V gene end was trimmed by 4 bases and the J gene end by 0 bases; junction bases not matched to a gene: 4. CDR3 length equals 16 residues. CDR1 and CDR2 (germline): SGHRS, YFSETQ. The CDR3 DNA reads TGCGCCAGCAGCCGAACTAGCGGGCCGAACACCGGGGAGCTGTTTTTT. Encoded protein: CASSRTSGPNTGELFF.

The rearrangement uses TRBV28 and TRBJ2-7; the match to TRBD2 covers 8 bases. The CDR3 consists of 15 residues. Trimming cost V 6 bases and J 3 bases; bases outside gene matches: 10. CDR1 and CDR2 (germline): MDHEN, SYDVKM. Written as DNA, the CDR3 is TGTGCCAGCAGCATACCCGTCGGGGGGGACTACGAGCAGTACTTC. Its protein product is CASSIPVGGDYEQYF. Full variable domain (remainder filled in from reference TRBV28 and TRBJ2-7): DVKVTQSSRYLVKRTGEKVFLECVQDMDHENMFWYRQDPGLGLRLIYFSYDVKMKEKGDIPEGYSVSREKKERFSLILESASTNQTSMYLCASSIPVGGDYEQYFGPGTRLTVT.

This clone has just a few counts. The rearrangement links TRBV6-1 to TRBJ1-5, with a possible D match to TRBD1 (6 bases). With 3 bases removed from V and 7 bases from J, the gap between germline ends came to 10 bases. Germline assignment: CDR1 MNHNS and CDR2 SASEGT. The length of the CDR3 is 13 residues. The CDR3 here is CASSDNRAQPQHF. The CDR3 DNA follows: TGTGCCAGCAGTGATAACAGGGCCCAGCCCCAGCATTTT.

This CDR3 is CASSLAGVVGELFF. In DNA, the CDR3 is TGTGCCAGCAGTTTAGCGGGAGTGGTCGGGGAGCTGTTTTTT. The chain combines TRBV25-1 with TRBJ2-2; the match to TRBD2 covers 9 bases. Germline CDR1 is MGHDK and CDR2 is SYGVNS. The CDR3 is 14 residues long. V lost 5 bases to trimming and J lost 7 bases; unmatched junction nucleotides: 5.

The J gene is TRBJ2-1, the V gene TRBV29-1; 8 nucleotides match TRBD1. CDR3 length equals 16 residues. Per germline, CDR1 SQVTM and CDR2 ANQGSEA. The ends lost 0 bases at V and 0 bases at J; junction bases unmatched: 4. CDR3 in amino acids: CSVEEGQAGSYNEQFF. CDR3 in DNA: TGCAGCGTTGAAGAGGGACAGGCGGGCTCCTACAATGAGCAGTTCTTC.

The chain couples TRBV30 to TRBJ1-2; D not certain. V was trimmed by 7 bases and J by 3 bases, leaving 6 bases between them. This CDR3 has 10 amino acids. CDR1 is GTSNPN, CDR2 SVGIG, per germline (reference sequence). CDR3 coding DNA: TGTGCCTACAAGTACTATGGCTACACCTTC. Protein sequence: CAYKYYGYTF.

This clone came up many times. This sample includes further DNA sequences coding for the same CDR3. The V call is TRBV12-3 or TRBV12-4, the J call TRBJ1-1; D is uncertain. V lost 3 bases and J lost 1, with 6 bases in between. This CDR3 contains 13 residues. CDR3 loop: CASSFSGNTEAFF. The CDR3, as DNA: TGTGCCAGCAGTTTCTCGGGGAACACTGAAGCTTTCTTT.

The chain has TRBV18 and TRBJ2-3, with 7 bases identical to TRBD1. The junction had 10 bases not matched to a gene; V was cut back by 6 bases and J by 1 base. The CDR3 covers 16 residues. The germline CDR1 and CDR2 sequences are KGHSH and LQKENI. The CDR3 sequence is CASSLDRDLGTDTQYF. CDR3 DNA: TGTGCCAGCTCCCTTGACAGGGATCTAGGCACAGATACGCAGTATTTT.

This clone was picked up a small number of times. The chain has TRBV7-2 and TRBJ2-5, with TRBD1 identical over 7 bases. Losses at the gene ends were 2 bases for V and 4 bases for J; bases not matched to a gene: 4. Germline V gene sequence: CDR1 SGHTA, CDR2 FQGNSA. CDR3 length: 14 amino acids. CDR3 loop: CASSLSGQRETQYF. Here the CDR3 DNA reads TGTGCCAGCAGCTTATCGGGACAGAGAGAGACCCAGTACTTC.

The chain carries TRBV15 and TRBJ2-1; D might be TRBD2 (5 bases). Trimming removed 8 bases from V and 7 bases from J, with 15 bases in between. This CDR3 has 13 amino acids. Per the germline V gene, CDR1 is LNHNV and CDR2 is YYDKDF (reference sequence). The CDR3 coding sequence is TGTGCCACCGAACGGGCGGGCGAGAATGAGCAGTTCTTC. This codes for CATERAGENEQFF.

This chain uses TRBV11-3 with TRBJ2-1, with 10 bases lining up with TRBD1. After removal of 5 bases from V and 2 bases from J, the junction contained 3 bases not matched to a gene. CDR1 is SGHNT and CDR2 is YENEEA in the germline V gene. This CDR3 spans 15 amino acids. CDR3 nucleotides: TGTGCCAGCAGCCAGGACAGGGGGACCTACAATGAGCAGTTCTTC. It yields the protein CASSQDRGTYNEQFF.

The chain carries TRBV27 and TRBJ1-2, with D uncertain. CDR3 length: 14 amino acids. Between the trimmed V and J ends, which lost 3 bases and 4 bases, there was a span of 12 bases. CDR1 MNHEY and CDR2 SMNVEV come from the germline V gene (reference sequence). CDR3 sequence: CASSFIGSGYGYTF. The DNA of the CDR3 is TGTGCCAGCAGTTTCATTGGGTCGGGCTATGGCTACACCTTC.

This clone showed up just once. The chain combines TRBV28 with TRBJ2-5; D is uncertain. Trimming stripped 4 bases from V and 5 bases from J, with 14 bases between. This CDR3 spans 14 amino acids. Germline V gene sequence: CDR1 MDHEN, CDR2 SYDVKM. CDR3 residues: CASSSSLPLETQYF. The CDR3 region has the DNA TGTGCCAGCAGTTCTAGTTTACCCTTGGAGACCCAGTACTTC.

CDR3 sequence: CASSTTTPSGNTIYF. For the CDR3, the DNA is TGTGCCAGTAGTACGACTACTCCCAGTGGAAACACCATATATTTT. This chain links TRBV19 with TRBJ1-3; D unresolved. This CDR3 spans 15 amino acids. Germline V gene lookup returns CDR1 LNHDA and CDR2 SQIVND (reference sequence). The V gene lost 4 bases and the J gene lost 3 bases, with 13 bases spanning the gap.

The chain couples TRBV5-1 to TRBJ2-2, with 10 nucleotides matching TRBD2. J gave up 9 bases and V 0 bases, and 11 bases lay outside the gene matches. Germline V gene sequence: CDR1 SGHRS, CDR2 YFSETQ. The CDR3 runs to 17 residues. CDR3 coding DNA: TGCGCCAGCAGCTTGGGTCCTAGCGGGAGTAGTGGCCGGGAGCTGTTTTTT. This translates into CASSLGPSGSSGRELFF.

V gene TRBV6-1 combines with J gene TRBJ2-7; 8 positions match TRBD1. Germline-derived CDR1 and CDR2 are MNHNS and SASEGT. The CDR3 has 16 residues. V trimming: 1 base; J trimming: 0 bases; junction bases outside the gene matches: 5. The CDR3 region has the DNA TGTGCCAGCAGTGAAGTGGGCAGGGGGCTCTCCTACGAGCAGTACTTC. Translation gives CASSEVGRGLSYEQYF.

This chain connects TRBV5-6 to TRBJ1-5; possible D gene TRBD1, 5 bases. CDR3 length: 16 residues. The germline V and J ends were trimmed by 0 bases and 5 bases, with 15 bases remaining between them. Germline V CDR1 and CDR2: SGHDT, YYEEEE. The CDR3 DNA is TGTGCCAGCAGCTTGGGAGCAGGGAGGTCAGATCAGCCCCAGCATTTT. It encodes CASSLGAGRSDQPQHF.

The chain employs TRBV24-1 and TRBJ1-2; 7 bases are a match to TRBD1. Germline-derived CDR1 and CDR2 are KGHDR and SFDVKD. Trimming removed 6 bases from V and 1 base from J; junction bases left unmatched: 4. There are 14 residues in the CDR3. The CDR3 loop reads CATSTGELNYGYTF. The CDR3 DNA follows: TGTGCCACCAGTACAGGGGAGCTTAACTATGGCTACACCTTC.

This sequence joins TRBV5-4 and TRBJ1-2; D not certain. Germline CDR1 reads SGHNT; CDR2 reads YYREEE (reference sequence). The CDR3 sequence is 11 residues long. The V and J ends lost 3 bases and 3 bases respectively, with 3 bases between them. CDR3 residues: CASSSYYGYTF. The CDR3 DNA follows: TGTGCCAGCAGCTCATACTATGGCTACACCTTC.

The gene calls are TRBV24-1 and TRBJ1-2, with 9 bases matching TRBD1. V lost 4 bases, J lost 8 bases, and 13 bases stayed unmatched. The CDR3 runs 16 residues. Per germline, CDR1 KGHDR and CDR2 SFDVKD. The CDR3 DNA sequence: TGTGCCACCAGTGAAGAGGGACAGGGCGATGTGGAAGGCTACACCTTC. This codes for CATSEEGQGDVEGYTF.